This T cell receptor beta chain appears in the sequencing data of a study of tumor and adjacent non-tumor tissue in lung cancer (dated by TCRdb to the late 2010s). Looking at the study overall: Of the cohort, about 11 patients had adenocarcinoma, 2 had squamous cell carcinoma and 1 had small cell lung cancer. Ages among the 15 or so patients ranged from about 30 to 76 years, there were roughly 10 men and 5 women, and disease was at TNM stage I to III. In total, sequencing yielded 130,000,000 or so productive TCRbeta reads, which works out to an average of approximately 4 million reads per sample. The study compared bulk TCRbeta repertoires from lung tumor tissue and matched distant non-tumor lung tissue of approximately 14 lung cancer patients. For each patient, one tumor sample and one normal lung sample were taken, giving about 29 paired specimens that underwent TCRbeta CDR3 sequencing. General study outcomes and caveats: The cohort had only about 16 patients, and the authors noted that larger samples and more detailed clinical data are needed. Peripheral blood was not sequenced, so blood TCRbeta repertoires in these lung cancer patients were not examined. The top 100 clones accounted for a significantly larger cumulative portion of the repertoire in normal lung than in tumor tissue. Tumor tissue showed significantly greater TCR diversity (inverse Simpson) than normal lung tissue (approximately 430 vs 150, P = 0.0075, Mann-Whitney U test). Neither the sequencing platform nor unique molecular identifiers are named or mentioned anywhere in the methods. Younger patients had significantly higher TCR diversity, and higher tumor TCR diversity was associated with shorter overall and disease-free survival.

The method was multiplex PCR. Sequencer: Illumina HiSeq 2500. TCRbeta libraries were built by three rounds of nested PCR using primers (Table S4), following protocols modified from ARM-PCR. PCR products of 200-500 bp were gel-excised and purified with the QIAquick gel extraction kit before sequencing. From the authors' description of their analysis: Reads were cleaned with Trimmomatic, merged with FLASH into complete CDR3 sequences, and assigned to V(D)J germline segments with MiTCR. VDJtools was used to compute clonal diversity as the inverse Simpson's index. In-frame sequences without a premature stop codon were defined as productive reads. The public reads were reanalyzed by TCRdb: fastp trimming at Q25, MiXCR alignment, in-frame beta chains only. Records with the same CDR3 protein are collapsed into one entry carrying the most frequent genes and DNA. The V and J calls follow TCRdb's processing rather than the paper's. The sample table lists about 200,000 distinct CDR3 sequences, 70% to 75% of them with a count of one. The leading ten clones occupy approximately 25% of the sample.

As regards this clonotype: What this receptor recognizes is not known. Base quality data are lacking; no much larger clone is found one base away.

RNA was extracted from bulk unsorted tissue and checked for quality with a NanoDrop ND-1000 and an Agilent 2100. The donors were newly diagnosed lung cancer patients admitted for thoracic surgery in China from August to November 2014 who had not received prior chemotherapy. Patients who had received previous radiotherapy or chemotherapy, or who had another concurrent cancer, were excluded from the study. Pieces of surgical tissue measuring 1-2 cm3 were kept in RNAlater solution and held at -80 degrees C until needed. Reading the germline V gene gives CDR1 SGHAT and CDR2 FQNNGV. Deletion took 2 bases off V and 6 bases off J, with a span of 16 bases between the germline ends. From cysteine to phenylalanine, the CDR3 is 15 amino acids long. Only CDR3 DNA is held: 45 bases, read in frame from base 1.

In this chain, TRBV11-2 is recombined with TRBJ2-5; D gene: possibly TRBD1, on 6 matching bases. The sequence was obtained from a man aged 55 to 70 with non-small cell lung cancer. Specimen: lung tumor tissue. The DNA sequence is as follows: TGTGCCAGCAGCTTAAATGGGACATGGGGACAGACCCAGTACTTC. The resulting protein is CASSLNGTWGQTQYF.